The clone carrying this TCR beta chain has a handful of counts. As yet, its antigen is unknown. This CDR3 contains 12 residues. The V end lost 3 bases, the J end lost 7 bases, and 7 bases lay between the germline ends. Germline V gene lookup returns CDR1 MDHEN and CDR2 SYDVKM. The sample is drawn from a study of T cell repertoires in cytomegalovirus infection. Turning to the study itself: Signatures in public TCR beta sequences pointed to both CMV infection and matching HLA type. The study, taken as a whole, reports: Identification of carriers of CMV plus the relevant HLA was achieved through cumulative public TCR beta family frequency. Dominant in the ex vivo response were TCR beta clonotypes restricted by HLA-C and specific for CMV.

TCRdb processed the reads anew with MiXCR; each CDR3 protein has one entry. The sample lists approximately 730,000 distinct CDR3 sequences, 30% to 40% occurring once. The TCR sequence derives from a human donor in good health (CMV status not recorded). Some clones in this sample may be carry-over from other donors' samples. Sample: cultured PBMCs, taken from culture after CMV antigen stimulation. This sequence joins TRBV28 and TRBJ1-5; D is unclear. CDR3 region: CASSLIKQPQHF. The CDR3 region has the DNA TGTGCCAGCAGTTTGATAAAACAGCCCCAGCATTTT.